Described below is a single T cell receptor (beta chain) sequence and its context. The antigen remains undetermined. The V gene end was trimmed by 5 bases and the J gene end by 4 bases; junction bases not matched to a gene: 3. This CDR3 has 14 amino acids. In germline, CDR1 is LGHNA, CDR2 YNFKEQ. Time point defined: cycle 4 day 1 (C4D1), after 6 weeks of nivolumab. Every patient had relapsed following autologous stem cell transplantation, and cohorts differed in brentuximab vedotin exposure. These data are taken from a study of PD-1 blockade in classical Hodgkin lymphoma. Background on the study: Intravenous nivolumab at 3 mg/kg was given to patients every 2 weeks. Notes on the study in general: Patients starting nivolumab less than 1 year after ASCT had lower diversity and were excluded from later analyses. Compared with healthy donors, newly diagnosed patients reportedly showed lower baseline TCR diversity. Complete responders showed a baseline diversity that resembled the diversity of newly diagnosed patients.

Method: immunoSEQ multiplex PCR; TCRdb's copy keeps in-frame clones and lacks some. The data contain about 93,000 clones, 78% of them singletons. The V gene is TRBV4-2, the J gene TRBJ1-4, with 8 bases aligning to TRBD1. This specimen was peripheral blood mononuclear cells (PBMCs), taken before the fourth cycle of nivolumab. The receptor comes from a human donor with classical Hodgkin lymphoma. The CDR3 region has the DNA TGTGCCAGCAGCTCCGGACAGGGTAATGAAAAACTGTTTTTT. It yields the protein CASSSGQGNEKLFF.